These T cell receptor beta chains were read from a single sample in a study of T-cell reconstitution after alpha-beta-depleted transplantation in children. TCRdb fed the PCR reads into MiXCR, producing one record per CDR3 protein. The sample records 500,000 or so distinct CDR3 sequences, approximately 32% being singletons. The input for sequencing was PBMCs from the stem cell graft donor, taken from the stem cell graft. These receptors all stem from a human donor who donated a stem cell graft to a child with aplastic anemia. Both conserved end residues are part of each CDR3. Fields, in order: clone size, J gene, V gene, D gene, CDR3 protein, CDR3 DNA. The D gene is left open where the match is weak. A row's size may be missing; if present it is once, few, many or a size class.

few	TRBJ1-2	TRBV5-4	.	CASSFTGTQNGYTF	TGTGCCAGCAGCTTTACCGGGACACAGAATGGCTACACCTTC
few	TRBJ1-5	TRBV5-1	.	CASSLEANQPQHF	TGCGCCAGCAGCTTGGAGGCGAATCAGCCCCAGCATTTT
.	TRBJ1-2	TRBV29-1	.	CSVLAVQGDYGYTF	TGCAGCGTTTTGGCCGTACAGGGAGACTATGGCTACACCTTC
.	TRBJ2-5	TRBV20-1	.	CSASGELQETQYF	TGCAGTGCTAGCGGCGAGCTCCAAGAGACCCAGTACTTC
few	TRBJ2-5	TRBV15	TRBD2	CATTTVEVAGSKTQYF	TGTGCCACCACCACTGTGGAGGTAGCGGGATCAAAGACCCAGTACTTC
few	TRBJ2-3	TRBV28	.	CASRWDPAVDTQYF	TGTGCCAGCAGATGGGACCCTGCCGTCGATACGCAGTATTTT
.	TRBJ2-7	TRBV3-1	.	CASSQVDSSYEQYF	TGTGCCAGCAGCCAAGTAGACAGCTCCTACGAGCAGTACTTC
few	TRBJ1-5	TRBV6-5	.	CASSYSSRGANQPQHF	TGTGCCAGCAGTTACTCGAGCAGGGGCGCCAATCAGCCCCAGCATTTT
few	TRBJ2-7	TRBV6-2/TRBV6-3	.	CASSTGLEQYF	TGTGCCAGCAGTACAGGGCTCGAGCAGTACTTC
few	TRBJ1-2	TRBV7-2	.	CASSPQGIYGYTF	TGTGCCAGCAGCCCACAGGGAATCTATGGCTACACCTTC
few	TRBJ1-1	TRBV7-6	TRBD1	CASSMGTVNTEAFF	TGTGCCAGCAGCATGGGGACAGTGAACACTGAAGCTTTCTTT
few	TRBJ2-1	TRBV7-3	TRBD1	CASSAQGQGAIYNEQFF	TGTGCCAGCAGCGCCCAGGGACAGGGGGCGATCTACAATGAGCAGTTCTTC
.	TRBJ2-3	TRBV5-1	TRBD1	CASSLGQGALIEDTQYF	TGCGCCAGCAGCTTGGGACAGGGGGCGTTGATTGAAGATACGCAGTATTTT
many	TRBJ2-1	TRBV18	.	CASSPVGYSYNEQFF	TGTGCCAGCTCACCAGTGGGCTACTCCTACAATGAGCAGTTCTTC
.	TRBJ2-1	TRBV30	.	CAWSVVRGGGEQFF	TGTGCCTGGAGTGTAGTTAGAGGGGGAGGGGAGCAGTTCTTC
few	TRBJ2-2	TRBV24-1	.	CATSHAPYSNTGELFF	TGTGCCACCAGTCACGCGCCGTATTCGAACACCGGGGAGCTGTTTTTT
.	TRBJ2-1	TRBV6-5	TRBD1	CASSYWRPGQGRNEQFF	TGTGCCAGCAGTTATTGGCGACCGGGACAGGGGAGGAATGAGCAGTTCTTC
.	TRBJ1-3	TRBV9	.	CASSVEGTIGNTIYF	TGTGCCAGCAGCGTAGAAGGGACGATTGGAAACACCATATATTTT
few	TRBJ1-2	TRBV4-3	TRBD1	CASSQGPDRGRGYTF	TGCGCCAGCAGCCAAGGTCCCGACAGGGGGAGGGGCTACACCTTC
.	TRBJ2-1	TRBV5-1	.	CASSGPTRDEQFF	TGCGCCAGCAGCGGGCCAACTAGAGACGAGCAGTTCTTC
few	TRBJ1-1	TRBV20-1	.	CSARETTGVLAFF	TGCAGTGCTAGAGAAACCACAGGAGTTTTAGCTTTCTTT
.	TRBJ1-1	TRBV25-1	.	CASIGGRRASEAFF	TGTGCCAGCATCGGAGGGCGCAGGGCGTCTGAAGCTTTCTTT
few	TRBJ2-3	TRBV12-3/TRBV12-4	.	CASRNFGVAYTDTQYF	TGTGCCAGCAGGAACTTCGGAGTAGCGTACACAGATACGCAGTATTTT
.	TRBJ2-2	TRBV28	TRBD2	CASSLLGLAGSNTGELFF	TGTGCCAGCAGTTTACTTGGACTAGCGGGATCGAACACCGGGGAGCTGTTTTTT
.	TRBJ2-2	TRBV12-3/TRBV12-4	.	CASSFGPGELFF	TGTGCCAGCAGTTTTGGTCCCGGGGAGCTGTTTTTT
.	TRBJ2-7	TRBV29-1	.	CSGSISGKEQYF	TGCAGCGGTAGCATTTCAGGGAAGGAGCAGTACTTC
.	TRBJ2-1	TRBV9	TRBD2	CASSLNQAGKGYNEQFF	TGTGCCAGCAGCTTAAACCAAGCGGGAAAAGGGTACAATGAGCAGTTCTTC
.	TRBJ2-2	TRBV20-1	TRBD2	CSAIPWAGAAGELFF	TGCAGTGCTATTCCCTGGGCGGGAGCCGCCGGGGAGCTGTTTTTT
.	TRBJ1-1	TRBV7-9	.	CASSPRGGPEDTEAFF	TGTGCCAGCAGCCCGCGGGGGGGACCCGAGGACACTGAAGCTTTCTTT
.	TRBJ2-1	TRBV10-3	.	CAIRGDKVARTEQFF	TGTGCCATCAGAGGAGACAAAGTAGCGCGCACTGAGCAGTTCTTC
.	TRBJ1-3	TRBV6-1	TRBD1	CASSKQGSGNTIYF	TGTGCCAGCAGTAAACAGGGGTCTGGAAACACCATATATTTT
few	TRBJ1-1	TRBV20-1	TRBD1	CSARDDRVWMTEAFF	TGCAGTGCTAGAGACGACAGGGTATGGATGACTGAAGCTTTCTTT
.	TRBJ2-5	TRBV20-1	.	CSARGGGKTQYF	TGCAGTGCTAGAGGGGGCGGGAAGACCCAGTACTTC
few	TRBJ2-6	TRBV28	.	CASSKGGAGANVLTF	TGTGCCAGCAGTAAAGGGGGGGCTGGGGCCAACGTCCTGACTTTC
few	TRBJ2-7	TRBV5-6	TRBD1	CASSLIGQGRSEQYF	TGTGCCAGCAGCTTGATAGGACAGGGGAGGTCCGAGCAGTACTTC
.	TRBJ2-1	TRBV6-2/TRBV6-3	.	CANSYSGTVEAGQPPNEQFF	TGTGCCAACAGTTACTCAGGGACGGTGGAGGCGGGACAACCTCCAAATGAGCAGTTCTTC
few	TRBJ1-1	TRBV27	TRBD1	CASSSGQGRNTEAFF	TGTGCCAGCAGTTCGGGACAGGGGAGGAACACTGAAGCTTTCTTT
.	TRBJ2-5	TRBV4-1	TRBD2	CASSQDTRGLAGVQTQYF	TGCGCCAGCAGCCAAGATACCCGGGGACTAGCGGGAGTTCAGACCCAGTACTTC
.	TRBJ1-1	TRBV27	.	CASSVTRPKNTEAFF	TGTGCCAGCAGTGTAACCCGACCGAAAAACACTGAAGCTTTCTTT
.	TRBJ2-1	TRBV24-1	TRBD1	CATSEGTGTEQFF	TGTGCCACCAGTGAAGGGACAGGGACTGAGCAGTTCTTC
.	TRBJ2-2	TRBV20-1	TRBD1	CSASAATGGAAGELFF	TGCAGTGCTAGCGCTGCGACAGGGGGCGCGGCCGGGGAGCTGTTTTTT
few	TRBJ1-4	TRBV30	.	CAWSVRRGFDEKLFF	TGTGCCTGGAGTGTACGGCGGGGTTTTGACGAAAAACTGTTTTTT
few	TRBJ2-2	TRBV6-1	.	CASTRRKVDTGELFF	TGTGCCAGCACCAGGAGAAAAGTTGACACCGGGGAGCTGTTTTTT
.	TRBJ1-1	TRBV12-3/TRBV12-4	.	CASRSKGTEAFF	TGTGCCAGCAGATCCAAAGGGACTGAAGCTTTCTTT
.	TRBJ2-2	TRBV4-2	.	CASSQEWGAGELFF	TGTGCCAGCAGCCAAGAGTGGGGGGCCGGGGAGCTGTTTTTT
few	TRBJ2-7	TRBV20-1	.	CSAASSYEQYF	TGCAGTGCCGCATCCTCCTACGAGCAGTACTTC
.	TRBJ1-4	TRBV29-1	.	CSVGGSEKLFF	TGCAGCGTTGGGGGTAGTGAAAAACTGTTTTTT
.	TRBJ1-1	TRBV5-5	.	CASSSRAPGANTEAFF	TGTGCCAGCAGCTCCCGGGCCCCGGGGGCTAACACTGAAGCTTTCTTT
few	TRBJ1-6	TRBV20-1	.	CSAPEGRLHNSPLHF	TGCAGTGCTCCGGAGGGACGGCTACATAATTCACCCCTCCACTTT
few	TRBJ1-2	TRBV20-1	.	CSASTAFGGYTF	TGCAGTGCTTCCACAGCTTTTGGCGGCTACACCTTC
.	TRBJ2-1	TRBV5-6	.	CASSLPQSYNEQFF	TGTGCCAGCAGCTTGCCACAGAGCTACAATGAGCAGTTCTTC
.	TRBJ2-1	TRBV20-1	.	CSAPRPGQARGEQFF	TGCAGTGCTCCCAGGCCGGGTCAAGCGAGGGGTGAGCAGTTCTTC
.	TRBJ1-4	TRBV7-2	.	CASSPEPLGTRKLFF	TGTGCCAGCAGCCCGGAGCCGCTCGGGACAAGAAAACTGTTTTTT
.	TRBJ2-3	TRBV10-3	.	CAASPRTEDSTDTQYF	TGTGCCGCCTCACCAAGGACCGAAGATAGCACAGATACGCAGTATTTT
.	TRBJ1-1	TRBV7-2	.	CASSLERRGTEAFF	TGTGCCAGCAGCTTAGAAAGGCGAGGGACTGAAGCTTTCTTT
.	TRBJ1-1	TRBV7-2	.	CASTQSVILPNTEAFF	TGTGCCAGCACCCAATCGGTAATCCTACCGAACACTGAAGCTTTCTTT
few	TRBJ2-1	TRBV2	TRBD1	CASKPGTGVIHEQFF	TGTGCCAGCAAACCGGGGACAGGGGTAATCCATGAGCAGTTCTTC